This T cell receptor (beta chain) was recorded in a study of human T cells and chemical hapten exposure. On the study more broadly: Across the whole study, which lasted around six months, patients were given diphenylcyclopropenone on the scalp once a week. Enrolled patients were predominantly female and had alopecia areata, totalis or universalis. Broader study findings: There was a positive correlation between PT1 expanded TCR counts and patch test score. TCRs exceeding 1 in 1000 frequency stayed unchanged with DPC sensitization.

Regarding time point: pre-sensitization, week 0. Documented treatment: therapeutic diphenylcyclopropenone sensitization with weekly scalp DPC. Concerning this clonotype itself: Its antigen is not known.

The CDR3 is 12 residues long. Germline CDR1 and CDR2: KGHSH and LQKENI. V was clipped by 6 bases and J by 8 bases, with 13 bases between them. TCRdb reanalysed the RACE reads using MiXCR and keeps one entry per CDR3 protein. The data hold about 290,000 distinct CDR3 sequences, with 7.5% to 8% observed a single time. V and J are TRBV18 and TRBJ1-1; D is undetermined. This TCR derives from a man aged 18 to 30 with alopecia areata. Some clones in this sample may be carry-over from other donors' samples. The sample consisted of whole blood, taken in connection with sensitization to the hapten diphenylcyclopropenone (DPC). CDR3 coding DNA: TGTGCCAGCTCGGCTTTGGGCAGGGAAGCTTTCTTT. Its protein product is CASSALGREAFF.